The rows below give T cell receptor beta chains drawn from one sample of a study of PD-1 and CTLA-4 blockade in melanoma. Data came from immunoSEQ multiplex PCR; TCRdb stores just in-frame clones and leaves some out. The repertoire holds 8,500 to 13,000 clones, with approximately 80% as singletons. Here the sequenced sample was CD8+ T cells from peripheral blood, taken from a patient given anti-PD-1 treatment. These receptors were collected from a human donor with melanoma. The CDR3 runs from the conserved cysteine through the conserved F or W. Fields, in order: D gene, clone size, V gene, J gene, CDR3 DNA, CDR3 protein. A D gene is named only where the DNA matches it firmly. A row's size may be missing; if present it is once, few, many or a size class.

D: -
size: -
V: TRBV29-1
J: TRBJ2-1
DNA: TGCAGCGGGACCGACACAGTCCTTAACAATGAGCAGTTCTTC
CDR3: CSGTDTVLNNEQFF

D: -
size: -
V: TRBV2
J: TRBJ1-5
DNA: TGTGCCAGCTCTGAGGAGACGGCTGGCAATCAGCCCCAGCATTTT
CDR3: CASSEETAGNQPQHF

D: TRBD1
size: -
V: TRBV7-9
J: TRBJ1-2
DNA: TGTGCCAGCAGCCAGGGGGGGCCAAACAATGGCTACACCTTC
CDR3: CASSQGGPNNGYTF

D: -
size: -
V: TRBV4-3
J: TRBJ1-6
DNA: TGCGCCAGCAGCCAAGAAGCCCAACAGGGAGACAGAACACCCCTCCACTTT
CDR3: CASSQEAQQGDRTPLHF

D: TRBD2
size: once
V: TRBV5-1
J: TRBJ2-1
DNA: TGCGCCAGCAGTTTTTTGACTAGCGGATTTCGTAATGAGCAGTTCTTC
CDR3: CASSFLTSGFRNEQFF

D: -
size: -
V: TRBV7-9
J: TRBJ2-3
DNA: TGTGCCAGCAGCTTAATGGATCCCTTCCCAGATACGCAGTATTTT
CDR3: CASSLMDPFPDTQYF

D: TRBD1
size: once
V: TRBV7-9
J: TRBJ1-4
DNA: TGTGCCAGCAGCTTACCATCGACAGGGGAGGATGAAAAACTGTTTTTT
CDR3: CASSLPSTGEDEKLFF

D: -
size: once
V: TRBV7-8
J: TRBJ1-1
DNA: TGTGCCAGCAGCTTAGTTCGTCAGCCGAACACTGAAGCTTTCTTT
CDR3: CASSLVRQPNTEAFF

D: -
size: -
V: TRBV3-1/TRBV3-2
J: TRBJ2-7
DNA: TGTGCCAGCAGCCAAGGCCTGAGCTCCTACGAGCAGTACTTC
CDR3: CASSQGLSSYEQYF

D: TRBD2
size: once
V: TRBV6-1
J: TRBJ2-1
DNA: TGTGCCAGCAGTGAATTAGCGGGCTCCTACAATGAGCAGTTCTTC
CDR3: CASSELAGSYNEQFF

D: -
size: -
V: TRBV12-5
J: TRBJ2-2
DNA: TGTGCTAGTGGCCTTTTTCCCATGGCGAACACCGGGGAGCTGTTTTTT
CDR3: CASGLFPMANTGELFF

D: -
size: -
V: TRBV11-2
J: TRBJ2-7
DNA: TGTGCCAGCAGCCTAATACACCACGAGCAGTACTTC
CDR3: CASSLIHHEQYF

D: -
size: -
V: TRBV12-3/TRBV12-4
J: TRBJ2-1
DNA: TGTGCCAGCAGTTCCCGGGGAGGGCAGTTCTTC
CDR3: CASSSRGGQFF

D: -
size: few
V: TRBV5-1
J: TRBJ2-2
DNA: TGCGCCAGCAGCTTGACAACAGGGCTTGTCGGGGAGCTGTTTTTT
CDR3: CASSLTTGLVGELFF

D: -
size: few
V: TRBV4-3
J: TRBJ2-7
DNA: TGCGCCAGCAGCCAATGGGTAGGAATGACCTACGAGCAGTACTTC
CDR3: CASSQWVGMTYEQYF

D: -
size: -
V: TRBV6-1
J: TRBJ2-3
DNA: TGTGCCAGCAGTGAATCCGGGTACAGCACAGATACGCAGTATTTT
CDR3: CASSESGYSTDTQYF

D: -
size: -
V: TRBV12-3/TRBV12-4
J: TRBJ2-4
DNA: TGTGCCAGCAGTTTAAGTAAAAACATTCAGTACTTC
CDR3: CASSLSKNIQYF

D: -
size: -
V: TRBV30
J: TRBJ1-2
DNA: TGTGCCTGGACTCAAGGGGGTGGCTACACCTTC
CDR3: CAWTQGGGYTF

D: TRBD1
size: -
V: TRBV30
J: TRBJ2-7
DNA: TGTGCCTGGAGGGAGCAGGGGGCATACGAGCAGTACTTC
CDR3: CAWREQGAYEQYF

D: -
size: -
V: TRBV2
J: TRBJ1-6
DNA: TGTGCCAGCAGTGAAGCGCTTACTACAGAAGGTTCACCCCTCCACTTT
CDR3: CASSEALTTEGSPLHF

D: TRBD1
size: few
V: TRBV6-5
J: TRBJ1-2
DNA: TGTGCCAGCAGCCCAGGGGGCGGGATCGCCTATGGCTACACCTTC
CDR3: CASSPGGGIAYGYTF

D: TRBD1
size: -
V: TRBV28
J: TRBJ1-5
DNA: TGTGCCAGCAGGGACGCGTTGGGACAGTATCAGCCCCAGCATTTT
CDR3: CASRDALGQYQPQHF

D: TRBD1
size: once
V: TRBV9
J: TRBJ1-1
DNA: TGTGCCAGCAGCCCTCAGACAGGGACTGAAGCTTTCTTT
CDR3: CASSPQTGTEAFF

D: -
size: -
V: TRBV28
J: TRBJ2-5
DNA: TGTGCCCGCAGGCAGGGGCAAGAGACCCAGTACTTC
CDR3: CARRQGQETQYF

D: TRBD1
size: -
V: TRBV29-1
J: TRBJ1-2
DNA: TGCAGCGTCCAGGGGGCACCCCCTAGCTATGGCTACACCTTC
CDR3: CSVQGAPPSYGYTF

D: TRBD1
size: -
V: TRBV11-2
J: TRBJ2-3
DNA: TGTGCCAGCAGCTTAGAAGTCGACAGGGGGAGGAAAGATACGCAGTATTTT
CDR3: CASSLEVDRGRKDTQYF

D: -
size: -
V: TRBV27
J: TRBJ2-3
DNA: TGTGCCAGCAGTCCCCTATCGGAAGATACGCAGTATTTT
CDR3: CASSPLSEDTQYF